This T cell receptor (beta chain) appears in the sequencing data of a study of blood T cell repertoires in COVID-19. Looking at the study overall: Sites in the United States, Italy and Spain provided acute and convalescent COVID-19 samples. T cells, B-cell-depleted T cells, or PBMCs supplied cDNA or gDNA.

How the authors handled the data: By means of reference gene primer amplification, nucleated cell counts were estimated. Method: immunoSEQ multiplex PCR; TCRdb's copy keeps in-frame clones and lacks some. V, J and clone size reflect that table, while D and trimming were determined from the DNA. The top ten hold more than 7% of the sample, which has 130,000 to 150,000 clones, roughly 79% seen once. In germline, CDR1 is MGHRA, CDR2 YSYEKL. The CDR3 contains 17 residues. V gave up 2 bases and J gave up 2 bases, with 18 bases separating them. This chain joins TRBV4-1 and TRBJ1-1, with a possible D match to TRBD1 (5 bases). This clonotype was sampled from a human donor with acute or convalescent COVID-19. The donor label of this sample is uncertain. The sequencing input was peripheral blood. The DNA of the CDR3 is TGCGCCAGCAGCCAAATTCTCGTCTGGGGGGGAAACACTGAAGCTTTCTTT. As protein: CASSQILVWGGNTEAFF.